The 10 T cell receptor beta chains below all came from one sample that was sequenced in a study of early T cells in non-severe SARS-CoV-2 infection. TCRdb re-analysed the 5' RACE reads in MiXCR, keeping a single row per CDR3 protein. The data contain roughly 61,000 distinct CDR3 sequences, under 14% of them seen just once; the ten biggest clones take up 1.5% to 2%. The sequencing sample was made of whole blood. The receptors stem from an adult who was a healthcare worker with PCR-confirmed SARS-CoV-2 infection or an uninfected control (not recorded which).

This clonotype was picked up a small number of times. The rearrangement links TRBV2 to TRBJ2-7; unclear D gene. CDR1 and CDR2 (germline): SNHLY, FYNNEI. Trimming pared 0 bases from V and 6 bases from J, leaving 9 bases between. The CDR3 has 13 amino acids. The CDR3 here is CASSEATGREQYF. DNA for the CDR3: TGTGCCAGCAGTGAAGCGACCGGGCGCGAGCAGTACTTC.

This clonotype turned up a few times. The chain carries TRBV14 and TRBJ1-2; D may be TRBD1 (5 bases). Per germline, CDR1 SGHDN and CDR2 FVKESK. This CDR3 is 14 amino acids long. V lost 4 bases to trimming and J lost 4 bases, with 13 bases between them. CDR3 nucleotides: TGTGCCAGCAGCCCGGGACCGCCGATCTATGGCTACACCTTC. Its protein product is CASSPGPPIYGYTF.

This clonotype has ten or more counts. The rearrangement uses TRBV5-4 and TRBJ2-3; 7 positions agree with TRBD2. This CDR3 spans 14 amino acids. Germline values: CDR1 SGHNT, CDR2 YYREEE (reference sequence). J lost 1 base, V lost 2 bases, and 1 base had no gene match. The CDR3: CASSLRGGTDTQYF. CDR3 coding DNA: TGTGCCAGCAGCTTACGGGGGGGCACAGATACGCAGTATTTT. Full variable domain (outside the CDR3, taken from reference TRBV5-4 and TRBJ2-3): ETGVTQSPTHLIKTRGQQVTLRCSSQSGHNTVSWYQQALGQGPQFIFQYYREEENGRGNFPPRFSGLQFPNYSSELNVNALELDDSALYLCASSLRGGTDTQYFGPGTRLTVL.

This clonotype showed up many times. DNA of the CDR3: TGTGCCAGTAGTATGAGTGACAGGGTTGGCTACACCTTC. Protein product: CASSMSDRVGYTF. V is TRBV19 and J is TRBJ1-2; 7 bases agree with TRBD1. The CDR3 contains 13 residues. V shed 3 bases, J shed 7 bases, and the junction held 5 bases outside the gene matches. The germline V gene encodes CDR1 LNHDA and CDR2 SQIVND (reference sequence).

Ten or more counts support this clonotype. The V call is TRBV7-2, the J call TRBJ2-3; D might be TRBD2 (6 bases). The germline CDR1 and CDR2 sequences are SGHTA and FQGNSA. CDR3 length equals 15 residues. Between the trimmed V and J ends, which lost 1 base and 5 bases, there was a span of 13 bases. The CDR3 loop is CASSLVGRQEDTQYF. Written as DNA, the CDR3 is TGTGCCAGCAGCTTAGTAGGGAGGCAGGAAGATACGCAGTATTTT.

This clonotype was observed at least ten times. The chain is built from TRBV27 and TRBJ1-1; no clear D gene. V shed 2 bases and J shed 0 bases, with 10 bases lying between them. The CDR3 extends over 15 amino acids. CDR1 and CDR2 (germline): MNHEY, SMNVEV (reference sequence). In DNA, the CDR3 is TGTGCCAGCAGTTTAGTCAAGTCCGTGAACACTGAAGCTTTCTTT. Protein product: CASSLVKSVNTEAFF.

This clonotype was counted ten times or more. The CDR3 spells CSAEGQSNEQFF. The CDR3 nucleotides read TGCAGTGCTGAAGGACAGAGCAATGAGCAGTTCTTC. The chain combines TRBV20-1 with TRBJ2-1, with D perhaps matching TRBD1 (6 bases). Germline assignment: CDR1 DFQATT and CDR2 SNEGSKA (reference sequence). The CDR3 loop spans 12 amino acids. V was trimmed by 5 bases and J by 6 bases, leaving 11 bases between them.

This clonotype was picked up a small number of times. The V call is TRBV5-1, the J call TRBJ1-2, with D possibly TRBD1 on 5 matching bases. Trimming stripped 0 bases from V and 2 bases from J, with 11 bases between. CDR1 and CDR2 from the germline V gene are SGHRS and YFSETQ. The CDR3 is made up of 15 amino acids. This CDR3 reads CASSLAVRENYGYTF. CDR3 sequence (DNA): TGCGCCAGCAGCTTGGCAGTCAGGGAGAACTATGGCTACACCTTC.

J is TRBJ1-1 and V is TRBV12-3 or TRBV12-4; D is ambiguous. This CDR3 spans 12 amino acids. V lost 3 bases, J lost 8 bases, and 10 bases lay in between. In DNA, the CDR3 is TGTGCCAGCAGTTTCTTGGCAGCGGAAGCTTTCTTT. It translates to CASSFLAAEAFF.

This clonotype was observed at least ten times. The genes are TRBV6-5 and TRBJ2-1; 7 bases align to TRBD2. Unmatched junction bases numbered 16, after V lost 8 bases and J lost 9 bases. The CDR3 has 15 residues. In germline, CDR1 is MNHEY, CDR2 SVGAGI. DNA of the CDR3: TGTGCCAGCTCCCGCATTGGGGGGGGAGAGGTTGAGCAGTTCTTC. It translates to CASSRIGGGEVEQFF.